The sequence of this TCR beta chain was determined in a study of T cells in Graves' hyperthyroidism and ophthalmopathy. Study context: Peripheral blood was taken when the disease was first diagnosed, before any treatment began. General study points: A 13 V-J model separated ophthalmopathy from stable hyperthyroidism. Most thyroid clonotypes expanded above 0.001 were also detected in blood.

Patients were aged 18 to 65, had disease duration under 2 months, and had newly diagnosed hyperthyroidism. Authors of the study amplified TCR beta CDR3 regions from RNA transcripts. The HTBI primer set served for first-round RT-PCR of the TCR CDR3. One entry per CDR3 protein, called by TCRdb with MiXCR from the multiplex PCR reads. The sample holds hundreds of thousands of distinct CDR3 sequences, 38% seen once. Remarks on this clonotype: The target antigen is unknown.

The sequence was collected from a man younger than 35 with Graves' hyperthyroidism. Material: blood.

CDR3 protein: CSLGGRSNTEAFF. CDR3 DNA sequence: TGCAGCCTAGGCGGCAGGTCGAACACTGAAGCTTTCTTT. V usage is TRBV29-1 and J usage is TRBJ1-1; D gene uncertain. CDR3 size: 13 residues. Trimming took off 8 bases at V and 1 base at J, with 14 bases between the two ends. In germline, CDR1 is SQVTM, CDR2 ANQGSEA. Full variable domain (rest looked up from reference TRBV29-1 and TRBJ1-1): SAVISQKPSRDICQRGTSLTIQCQVDSQVTMMFWYRQQPGQSLTLIATANQGSEATYESGFVIDKFPISRPNLTFSTLTVSNMSPEDSSIYLCSLGGRSNTEAFFGQGTRLTVV.